This is a list of T cell receptor beta chains from one sample in a study of PD-L1 blockade in urothelial cancer. Generated by immunoSEQ multiplex PCR, the TCRdb table keeps only in-frame clones and is missing some. The table includes more than 90,000 clones, approximately 82% detected once. Sequencing was performed on PBMCs, taken around atezolizumab (anti-PD-L1) treatment. All receptors derive from a man aged 70-80 years with urothelial cancer. Both conserved end residues are part of each CDR3. Fields, in order: V gene, D gene, J gene, clone size, CDR3 DNA, CDR3 protein. The D gene is left open where the match is weak. Only some rows state a clone size, as once, few, many or a class for expanded clones.

TRBV11-3	.	TRBJ2-5	.	TGTGCCAGCAGCCACGGAGGGGAGCGAGAGACCCAGTACTTC	CASSHGGERETQYF
TRBV21-1	.	TRBJ2-7	.	TGTGCCATCCAGACAGGGAGGTACGAGCAGTACTTC	CAIQTGRYEQYF
TRBV11-3	TRBD2	TRBJ2-7	.	TGTGCCAGCAGCTTATCGGGCGGGGGGTCCTACGAGCAGTACTTC	CASSLSGGGSYEQYF
TRBV19	.	TRBJ1-5	.	TGTGCCAGTAGGGGGGCAGGGGATAATCAGCCCCAGCATTTT	CASRGAGDNQPQHF
TRBV20-1	.	TRBJ1-2	.	TGCAGTGCTAACACCGCTTATGGCTACACCTTC	CSANTAYGYTF
TRBV19	.	TRBJ1-6	.	TGTGCCAGTAGTTATCCCGCGCAGGGGCAAAGCTCACCCCTCCACTTT	CASSYPAQGQSSPLHF
TRBV7-8	.	TRBJ1-2	.	TGTGCCAGTGGGGAGGGAAACTATGGCTACACCTTC	CASGEGNYGYTF
TRBV6-6	TRBD2	TRBJ2-7	.	TGTGCCAGCAGGGGGACTAGCGGGAACCCCTACGAGCAGTACTTC	CASRGTSGNPYEQYF
TRBV9	.	TRBJ1-1	.	TGTGCCAGCAGCGTAGTCACAGAGAACACTGAAGCTTTCTTT	CASSVVTENTEAFF
TRBV5-4	.	TRBJ1-4	few	TGTGCCAGCAGCTTTGGGGGGGACGAGGGAGAAAAACTGTTTTTT	CASSFGGDEGEKLFF
TRBV5-1	.	TRBJ1-2	.	TGCGCCAGCAGCACGGGTAGTCAGGGTGGCTACACCTTC	CASSTGSQGGYTF
TRBV27	TRBD2	TRBJ2-1	.	TGTGCCAGCAGTTTTGGACTAGCGGGGTACAATGAGCAGTTCTTC	CASSFGLAGYNEQFF
TRBV29-1	TRBD1	TRBJ1-1	once	TGCAGCGTTGAAGTGGGACAGGGACTGAACACTGAAGCTTTCTTT	CSVEVGQGLNTEAFF
TRBV7-6	TRBD1	TRBJ1-4	.	TGTGCCAGCAGCTTAGCTGGGACAGGGGATGAAAAACTGTTTTTT	CASSLAGTGDEKLFF
TRBV19	.	TRBJ1-1	.	TGTGCCAGTAGTAGTCAGGTGAACACTGAAGCTTTCTTT	CASSSQVNTEAFF
TRBV29-1	.	TRBJ2-7	.	TGCAGCGTCGTTTTCTCCTACGAGCAGTACTTC	CSVVFSYEQYF
TRBV27	.	TRBJ1-6	.	TGTGCCAGCAGTTCTAGTGGCAGCTCTAATTCACCCCTCCACTTT	CASSSSGSSNSPLHF
TRBV19	TRBD1	TRBJ1-2	.	TGTGCCAGTAACCCCGTAGGGACAGGCTATGGCTACACCTTC	CASNPVGTGYGYTF
TRBV19	.	TRBJ1-2	.	TGTGCCAGTAGTATTGGGGCACTCACCGGGAGGTTGGTGGGCACCTTC	CASSIGALTGRLVGTF
TRBV21-1	.	TRBJ1-5	.	TGTGCCAGCAGCAAAGGGGCGGACTATAGCAATCAGCCCCAGCATTTT	CASSKGADYSNQPQHF
TRBV2	TRBD2	TRBJ2-3	.	TGTGCCGGCCAGATTAGCGGGGGGCAGGGCACAGATACGCAGTATTTT	CAGQISGGQGTDTQYF
TRBV19	.	TRBJ2-3	.	TGTGCCAGTAGTATTGAACTAGGGCTAAATACGCAGTATTTT	CASSIELGLNTQYF
TRBV6-1	TRBD1	TRBJ2-7	.	TGTGCCAGCAGTTGGACAGGGGAGAACGAGCAGTACTTC	CASSWTGENEQYF
TRBV7-2	.	TRBJ1-6	.	TGTGCCAGCAGCTTGAGTAATTCACCCCTCCACTTT	CASSLSNSPLHF
TRBV4-1	TRBD2	TRBJ2-2	.	TGCGCCAGCCGGCGGGGGACCACCACCGGGGAGCTGTTTTTT	CASRRGTTTGELFF
TRBV5-1	.	TRBJ2-1	.	TGCGCCAGCAGCAGGGACTTCCCACGGGATGAGCAGTTCTTC	CASSRDFPRDEQFF
TRBV6-5	.	TRBJ1-3	.	TGTGCCAGCAGTTCCTTACAAAAAAACACCATATATTTT	CASSSLQKNTIYF
TRBV6-1	.	TRBJ1-6	.	TGTGCCAGCAGTATCCCAGGGGTCTCACCCCTCCACTTT	CASSIPGVSPLHF
TRBV10-1	.	TRBJ2-2	.	TGCGCCAGCAGTGTAGGTAGGACAGCTCGGACCGGGGAGCTGTTTTTT	CASSVGRTARTGELFF
TRBV7-6	.	TRBJ2-3	.	TGTGCCAGCAGCTTAGTGTTGCGGAGCTTCACAGATACGCAGTATTTT	CASSLVLRSFTDTQYF
TRBV6-6	.	TRBJ1-4	.	TGTGCCAGCAGTACCAACATCAGGGGAGCGCGGGAAAAACTGTTTTTT	CASSTNIRGAREKLFF
TRBV9	.	TRBJ2-1	.	TGTGCCAGCAGCCCTACCACCGGGATCTCCTACAATGAGCAGTTCTTC	CASSPTTGISYNEQFF
TRBV2	TRBD2	TRBJ2-7	.	TGTGCCAGCAGGGCCGGGACTAGCGGGGGCTACGAGCAGTACTTC	CASRAGTSGGYEQYF
TRBV19	TRBD1	TRBJ2-1	.	TGTGCCAGTAGAGCGGACAGGGTTTACTACAATGAGCAGTTCTTC	CASRADRVYYNEQFF
TRBV11-2	.	TRBJ2-1	.	TGTGCCAGCAGCTTATTAGGGGCTTGGGAGCAGTTCTTC	CASSLLGAWEQFF
TRBV5-6	.	TRBJ2-3	.	TGTGCCAGCAGGCGGACCGGGAGCTCGCATACGCAGTATTTT	CASRRTGSSHTQYF
TRBV9	TRBD2	TRBJ2-5	.	TGTGCCAGCAGCGCTGGGCTAGCGGGGGAGGCCTACCAAGAGACCCAGTACTTC	CASSAGLAGEAYQETQYF
TRBV19	.	TRBJ2-2	.	TGTGCCAGTAGTATCGACAGCTACACCGGGGAGCTGTTTTTT	CASSIDSYTGELFF
TRBV18	.	TRBJ1-6	.	TGTGCCAGCTCATCGGCGGGCCATAATTCACCCCTCCACTTT	CASSSAGHNSPLHF
TRBV9	TRBD1	TRBJ1-2	.	TGTGCCAGCAGCCCATGGACAGGGGTGGGCTACACCTTC	CASSPWTGVGYTF